This T cell receptor beta chain came from a study of shared clonotypes between healthy human individuals. Authors' processing steps: Junction-only immunoSEQ data arrived without quality scores, meaning filtering differed. Assay: immunoSEQ multiplex PCR; the TCRdb copy retains only in-frame clones and omits some. V and J calls and clone size are those listed in that table; D and trimming were worked out from the DNA. The sample holds nearly 600,000 clones; roughly 95% are singletons and the top ten take 0.085% to 0.11%. This clone was counted once. Its antigen remains unknown. CD45RO-negative, CCR7-positively selected cells formed the naive CD8 fraction, excluding terminally differentiated effector memory CD45RA+ cells. CDR1 is MGHRA, CDR2 YSYEKL, per germline. The length of the CDR3 is 17 residues. The junction had 3 bases not matched to a gene; V was cut back by 4 bases and J by 1 base. Study outcomes and limitations: Shared clonotypes: about 5.3% naive CD4, 3% to 3.5% naive CD8, over 2% memory CD4, under 0.45% memory CD8.

This sequence was found in a woman between 25 and 40 years old in good health. The rearrangement links TRBV4-1 to TRBJ2-2; 13 nucleotides align to TRBD2. The sample was naive CD8+ T cells sorted from blood. In nucleotides, the CDR3 is TGCGCCAGCAGCCGCCGACTAGCGGGAGGGAACACCGGGGAGCTGTTTTTT. This sequence encodes CASSRRLAGGNTGELFF.